The 17 T cell receptor beta chains below were found in one sample sequenced in a study of T cells in Graves' hyperthyroidism and ophthalmopathy. RNA transcripts yielded amplified TCR beta CDR3 regions. The primer set for the first-round RT-PCR of the TCR CDR3 was HTBI. TCRdb reprocessed the multiplex PCR reads via MiXCR and lists one record per CDR3 protein. The data show 250,000 to 300,000 distinct CDR3 sequences, just over 14% seen once. Sequenced sample: blood. These receptors originate from a woman aged 35 to 49 with Graves' hyperthyroidism that later progressed to Graves' ophthalmopathy.

This clonotype was counted a few times. V gene TRBV27 combines with J gene TRBJ1-4; D remains unclear. Looked up from germline, CDR1 is MNHEY and CDR2 is SMNVEV (reference sequence). With 8 bases removed from V and 5 bases from J, the gap between germline ends came to 12 bases. CDR3 length: 13 amino acids. The CDR3 DNA reads TGTGCCAGCTGGAACCTACTCAATGAAAAACTGTTTTTT. Protein: CASWNLLNEKLFF.

This clonotype occurred many times. The chain links TRBV7-9 to TRBJ2-5; 11 bases line up with TRBD2. Trimming at V came to 1 base and at J to 2 bases, leaving 6 bases not matched to a gene. CDR1 and CDR2 from the germline V gene are SEHNR and FQNEAQ (reference sequence). The CDR3 is 17 amino acids. CDR3 coding DNA: TGTGCCAGCAGCTTAGGACTAGCGGGAAAAAAACAAGAGACCCAGTACTTC. As protein: CASSLGLAGKKQETQYF.

This clonotype was seen repeatedly, ten times or more. The rearrangement uses TRBV18 and TRBJ1-2; 8 nucleotides line up with TRBD1. With V trimmed by 4 bases and J by 2 bases, 6 bases remained unmatched. Germline V CDR1 and CDR2: KGHSH, LQKENI. The CDR3 covers 15 residues. CDR3 DNA sequence: TGTGCCAGCTCACTCCAGACAGGGGACAACTATGGCTACACCTTC. Its protein is CASSLQTGDNYGYTF.

This clonotype has ten or more counts. This rearrangement joins TRBV12-3 or TRBV12-4 to TRBJ2-1, with 11 bases identical to TRBD2. The CDR3 loop spans 15 amino acids. V lost 6 bases to trimming and J lost 6 bases; unmatched junction nucleotides: 7. Here the CDR3 reads CASSLLAGATNEQFF. The DNA of the CDR3 is TGTGCCAGCAGCCTACTAGCGGGAGCGACCAATGAGCAGTTCTTC.

This clonotype was detected many times. The genes are TRBV6-1 and TRBJ2-1; D is possibly TRBD2 (6 bases). The CDR3 has 15 residues. Trimming took 6 bases from V and 9 from J, leaving 21 bases between them. Germline V lookup: CDR1 MNHNS, CDR2 SASEGT. The CDR3 reads CASSREFRSASEQFF. CDR3 sequence (DNA): TGTGCCAGCAGCCGGGAGTTCAGGAGTGCTAGTGAGCAGTTCTTC.

This rearrangement joins TRBV11-2 to TRBJ2-1, with D possibly TRBD2 on 5 matching bases. The CDR3 has 14 amino acids. Looked up from germline, CDR1 is SGHAT and CDR2 is FQNNGV. Trimming removed 5 bases from V and 12 bases from J, with 20 bases in between. The CDR3 DNA reads TGTGCCAGCAGCCGATTAAGGACTCCCCCCCGGCAGTTCTTC. Translated, it gives CASSRLRTPPRQFF.

This chain links TRBV10-1 with TRBJ2-1; tentative D call: TRBD1 (5 bases). This CDR3 region has 16 residues. V lost 4 bases to trimming and J lost 1 base, with 14 bases between them. From germline, CDR1 is WNHNN and CDR2 SYGVQD (reference sequence). The CDR3 is CASSGKDRASYNEQFF. Here the CDR3 DNA reads TGCGCCAGCAGTGGGAAAGACAGAGCGTCCTACAATGAGCAGTTCTTC.

This clonotype showed up just a few times. This rearrangement joins TRBV9 to TRBJ2-1, with TRBD2 matching 7 bases. CDR1 SGDLS and CDR2 YYNGEE come from the germline V gene. The CDR3 runs 17 residues. V lost 3 bases and J lost 2; bases outside the gene matches: 11. In DNA, the CDR3 is TGTGCCAGCAGCGCATTGGGGGAGGGAGCAACCTACAATGAGCAGTTCTTC. Its translation is CASSALGEGATYNEQFF. Together with reference TRBV9 and TRBJ2-1, the CDR3 gives the full variable domain: DSGVTQTPKHLITATGQRVTLRCSPRSGDLSVYWYQQSLDQGLQFLIQYYNGEERAKGNILERFSAQQFPDLHSELNLSSLELGDSALYFCASSALGEGATYNEQFFGPGTRLTVL.

This clonotype has at least ten counts. V gene TRBV30 combines with J gene TRBJ1-1, with D maybe TRBD1 (6 bases). The V end lost 5 bases, the J end lost 1 base, and 14 bases lay between the germline ends. Germline V gene lookup returns CDR1 GTSNPN and CDR2 SVGIG (reference sequence). The CDR3 spans 14 residues. The CDR3 protein is CAWLWTRGNTEAFF. The CDR3 nucleotides read TGTGCCTGGTTATGGACCAGGGGGAACACTGAAGCTTTCTTT. The whole variable domain, filled in from reference TRBV30 and TRBJ1-1, reads SQTIHQWPATLVQPVGSPLSLECTVEGTSNPNLYWYRQAAGRGLQLLFYSVGIGQISSEVPQNLSASRPQDRQFILSSKKLLLSDSGFYLCAWLWTRGNTEAFFGQGTRLTVV.

The chain combines TRBV30 with TRBJ2-1; the D call may be TRBD1 or TRBD2 (5 bases each). The germline gives CDR1 GTSNPN, CDR2 SVGIG (reference sequence). The germline V and J ends were trimmed by 3 bases and 9 bases, with 12 bases remaining between them. The CDR3 loop spans 12 amino acids. This chain's CDR3 is CAWSPQRGEQFF. As DNA, the CDR3 is TGTGCCTGGAGCCCCCAGAGGGGTGAGCAGTTCTTC.

This clonotype was seen many times. The V call is TRBV5-1, the J call TRBJ1-4; D is perhaps TRBD1 (5 bases). V was clipped by 0 bases and J by 4 bases, with 10 bases between them. The V gene's germline CDR1 is SGHRS and CDR2 YFSETQ. The CDR3 is 15 residues long. For the CDR3, the DNA is TGCGCCAGCAGCTTGGTTACAGGAGATAATGAAAAACTGTTTTTT. Translated, it gives CASSLVTGDNEKLFF.

This clonotype was recorded a few times. The gene calls are TRBV29-1 and TRBJ1-2; possible D gene TRBD1, 6 bases. Germline V CDR1 and CDR2: SQVTM, ANQGSEA. The CDR3 has 11 residues. V dropped 4 bases and J dropped 3 bases, with 6 bases sitting between them. As DNA, the CDR3 is TGCAGCGTTGGGACAGACTATGGCTACACCTTC. It is translated as CSVGTDYGYTF.

This clonotype was recorded many times. The chain recombines TRBV4-1 with TRBJ2-5; 12 bases fit TRBD2. In germline, CDR1 is MGHRA, CDR2 YSYEKL. The CDR3 totals 16 residues. After removal of 4 bases from V and 7 bases from J, the junction contained 10 bases not matched to a gene. The CDR3 nucleotides are TGCGCCAGCAGCCTGTGGACTAGCGGGACTAGGTGGACCCAGTACTTC. Translation gives CASSLWTSGTRWTQYF.

There are many counts of this clonotype. The rearrangement joins TRBV28 to TRBJ1-2; D not resolved. V was trimmed by 8 bases and J by 3 bases, leaving 13 bases between them. The CDR3 has 13 residues. Looked up from germline, CDR1 is MDHEN and CDR2 is SYDVKM. The CDR3 sequence: CASYSGLDYGYTF. In nucleotides, the CDR3 is TGTGCCAGCTATTCGGGTCTTGACTATGGCTACACCTTC.

This clonotype was seen repeatedly, ten times or more. V gene TRBV3-1 combines with J gene TRBJ1-1; maybe TRBD1 (6 bases). Trimming took 4 bases from V and 11 from J, leaving 14 bases between them. Per the germline V gene, CDR1 is LGHDT and CDR2 is YNNKEL (reference sequence). The CDR3 spans 12 residues. The DNA of the CDR3 is TGTGCCAGCAGCCCGCAGGGGTTTGAGGCTTTCTTT. This translates into CASSPQGFEAFF.

This clonotype was seen at least ten times. The gene calls are TRBV7-2 and TRBJ1-1; maybe TRBD1 (6 bases). With 1 base removed from V and 5 bases from J, the gap between germline ends came to 17 bases. Germline CDR1 SGHTA, CDR2 FQGNSA. The CDR3 has 16 amino acids. The CDR3 here is CASSLGGQTPGTEAFF. CDR3 bases: TGTGCCAGCAGCTTAGGGGGGCAAACCCCTGGGACTGAAGCTTTCTTT.

This clonotype was seen ten or more times. The rearrangement joins TRBV24-1 to TRBJ2-1, with TRBD2 identical over 7 bases. Trimming took 0 bases from V and 7 from J; bases not matched to a gene: 17. The length of the CDR3 is 19 residues. Looked up from germline, CDR1 is KGHDR and CDR2 is SFDVKD. The CDR3 loop is CATSDLQEAAGRGANEQFF. In DNA, the CDR3 is TGTGCCACCAGTGATTTGCAAGAGGCAGCGGGACGGGGTGCAAATGAGCAGTTCTTC.